This T cell receptor beta chain is drawn from a study of monozygotic twins with inflammatory bowel disease. UMIs bearing a 6-nucleotide sample barcode were added through template switching. Following a re-call of the 5' RACE reads, TCRdb has one entry per CDR3 protein and lacks DNA. The specimen's table records 300,000 to 400,000 distinct CDR3 sequences. This CDR3 comprises 12 residues. Germline CDR1 and CDR2: SEHNR and FQNEAQ (reference sequence). The chain links TRBV7-9 to TRBJ1-2. This TCR came from a human donor with ulcerative colitis or Crohn's disease, or a healthy co-twin of an affected twin (not recorded which). The sequencing input was blood. The CDR3 here is CASSLGSKHQVF.